These 19 T cell receptor beta chains share one sample of origin, sequenced in a study of CD8+ T cells in alopecia areata (dated by TCRdb to between 2017 and 2018). The label giving this sample's time point can be read as: baseline before oral tofacitinib. Library preparation employed the immunoSEQ multiplex PCR assay. RNA was extracted from all samples and reverse transcribed into cDNA, which served as template for TCR sequencing. The clones in this table, taken by TCRdb from immuneACCESS, are in-frame only. Not every clone is retained; where verified, under half of the shortfall comes from an unresolved V gene, and the cause of the rest is unknown. For this sample there are around 50,000 clones; 96% appear just once. The top ten clonotypes cover roughly 26% of the sample. The sequenced sample was CD8+ T cells sorted from blood, obtained at week 0. These receptors all stem from a human donor with alopecia areata.

The V gene is TRBV7-6, the J gene TRBJ2-3; D may be TRBD2 (6 bases). The germline V and J ends were trimmed by 5 bases and 3 bases, with 15 bases remaining between them. The CDR3 is made up of 15 amino acids. The germline CDR1 and CDR2 sequences are SGHVS and FNYEAQ. The CDR3 sequence: CASSGALAGTDTQYF. In nucleotides, the CDR3 is TGTGCCAGCAGCGGAGCCCTGGCGGGGACAGATACGCAGTATTTT.

The CDR3 is CASSESSAEAFF. The CDR3 region has the DNA TGTGCCAGCAGTGAGAGTAGCGCTGAAGCTTTCTTT. This chain links TRBV2 with TRBJ1-1, with no clear D. CDR3 length: 12 residues. Germline V gene lookup returns CDR1 SNHLY and CDR2 FYNNEI. The V end lost 3 bases, the J end lost 6 bases, and 8 bases lay between the germline ends. Variable domain in full (rest from reference TRBV2 and TRBJ1-1): EPEVTQTPSHQVTQMGQEVILRCVPISNHLYFYWYRQILGQKVEFLVSFYNNEISEKSEIFDDQFSVERPDGSNFTLKIRSTKLEDSAMYFCASSESSAEAFFGQGTRLTVV.

The V and J genes are TRBV5-1 and TRBJ2-3; unclear D gene. The CDR3 is 14 residues long. The germline V gene has CDR1 SGHRS and CDR2 YFSETQ. The V and J ends lost 0 bases and 5 bases respectively, with 10 bases between them. The CDR3 DNA follows: TGCGCCAGCAGCTTGGGGGATGGGCTAGATACGCAGTATTTT. Protein product: CASSLGDGLDTQYF.

The chain couples TRBV6-5 to TRBJ2-2; no clear D gene. The CDR3 loop spans 14 amino acids. Germline V CDR1 and CDR2: MNHEY, SVGAGI. The V gene lost 0 bases and the J gene lost 2 bases, with 4 bases spanning the gap. The CDR3 loop is CASSYSSNTGELFF. The DNA for the CDR3 is TGTGCCAGCAGTTACTCATCAAACACCGGGGAGCTGTTTTTT.

The V and J genes are TRBV2 and TRBJ1-2, with D perhaps TRBD1 (5 bases). Deletions cut 2 bases from V and 6 bases from J, with 13 bases between. Per the germline V gene, CDR1 is SNHLY and CDR2 is FYNNEI. CDR3 length: 14 amino acids. Here the CDR3 DNA reads TGTGCCAGCAGTGAAACTTCAGGGTGGGATGGCTACACCTTC. Translated: CASSETSGWDGYTF.

The J gene is TRBJ2-1, the V gene TRBV4-3; 8 nucleotides agree with TRBD2. The CDR3 spans 18 residues. The V gene end was trimmed by 0 bases and the J gene end by 8 bases; junction bases not matched to a gene: 15. The germline gives CDR1 LGHNA, CDR2 YSLEER. Here the CDR3 DNA reads TGCGCCAGCAGCCAAGATCCTCGAGGCGCGGGAGGCGGGGATGAGCAGTTCTTC. The encoded protein is CASSQDPRGAGGGDEQFF.

The chain combines TRBV15 with TRBJ2-2, with D unclear. This CDR3 is 12 amino acids long. V shed 5 bases and J shed 7 bases, with 8 bases lying between them. Germline CDR1 reads LNHNV; CDR2 reads YYDKDF (reference sequence). The CDR3 nucleotides read TGTGCCACCAGCCGGACCGGCGGGGAGCTGTTTTTT. It codes for CATSRTGGELFF.

The V gene is TRBV19, the J gene TRBJ2-1; D is ambiguous. CDR3 length equals 12 residues. Germline CDR1 reads LNHDA; CDR2 reads SQIVND (reference sequence). Trimming took off 4 bases at V and 4 bases at J, with 5 bases between the two ends. This CDR3 is CASSTPYNEQFF. In DNA, the CDR3 is TGTGCCAGTAGTACGCCGTACAATGAGCAGTTCTTC.

The chain uses TRBV7-9 and TRBJ2-5, with a tentative D call TRBD1 (5 bases). The ends were cut back, 1 base at V and 6 bases at J, with 12 bases in the middle. The CDR3 runs 14 residues. Germline values: CDR1 SEHNR, CDR2 FQNEAQ (reference sequence). The CDR3 coding sequence is TGTGCCAGCAGCTTAGTTGGACACGAGAAGACCCAGTACTTC. Translating it yields CASSLVGHEKTQYF.

V and J are TRBV19 and TRBJ2-7; perhaps TRBD2 as D (5 bases). CDR1 LNHDA and CDR2 SQIVND come from the germline V gene (reference sequence). CDR3 length: 11 residues. V dropped 8 bases and J dropped 7 bases, with 12 bases sitting between them. The CDR3, as DNA: TGTGCCAGTGCGCTGGGGAGTGAGCAGTACTTC. This translates into CASALGSEQYF.

A note on this clone: Other DNA sequences from this sample encode an identical CDR3 as well. The J gene is TRBJ2-7, the V gene TRBV4-2; 11 bases line up with TRBD2. Trimming cost V 3 bases and J 0 bases; bases outside gene matches: 4. CDR3 length equals 16 residues. Germline V gene sequence: CDR1 LGHNA, CDR2 YNFKEQ. In DNA, the CDR3 is TGTGCCAGCAGCCAGGAGACTAGCGGGGCCTCCTACGAGCAGTACTTC. Protein product: CASSQETSGASYEQYF.

The chain uses TRBV7-9 and TRBJ2-2; D possibly corresponds to TRBD1 (6 bases). Trimming cost V 3 bases and J 7 bases, with 15 bases left between them. In germline, CDR1 is SEHNR, CDR2 FQNEAQ (reference sequence). The CDR3 contains 15 residues. The CDR3 spells CASSFLGAYGGELFF. The CDR3 nucleotides read TGTGCCAGCAGCTTTCTGGGGGCCTATGGCGGGGAGCTGTTTTTT.

V usage is TRBV27 and J usage is TRBJ2-5; 8 bases map to TRBD2. This CDR3 contains 15 residues. Germline V CDR1 and CDR2: MNHEY, SMNVEV (reference sequence). V lost 3 bases and J lost 2; bases outside the gene matches: 5. For the CDR3, the DNA is TGTGCCAGCAGTTTGAGACTAGCGCCACAAGAGACCCAGTACTTC. Translation gives CASSLRLAPQETQYF.

The chain recombines TRBV7-9 with TRBJ2-1; 9 bases fit TRBD2. The length of the CDR3 is 16 residues. Germline trimming cut 1 base from V and 4 bases from J; bases unmatched to any gene: 5. CDR1 is SEHNR and CDR2 is FQNEAQ in the germline V gene (reference sequence). In DNA, the CDR3 is TGTGCCAGCAGCTTAGTTTCTAGCGGGGCTTACAATGAGCAGTTCTTC. Its protein is CASSLVSSGAYNEQFF.

The V and J genes are TRBV29-1 and TRBJ2-2, with D maybe TRBD2 (5 bases). The CDR3 loop spans 12 amino acids. Trimming shortened V by 8 bases and J by 5 bases, and 12 bases separated the two germline ends. Germline CDR1 and CDR2: SQVTM and ANQGSEA. The CDR3 sequence is CSLRGSTGELFF. CDR3 bases: TGCAGCCTCCGAGGGAGTACCGGGGAGCTGTTTTTT.

This clone was observed once. This chain uses TRBV2 with TRBJ2-1; 10 nucleotides align to TRBD1. CDR1 and CDR2 (germline): SNHLY, FYNNEI. Trimming removed 1 base from V and 5 bases from J; junction bases left unmatched: 8. The CDR3 extends over 17 amino acids. CDR3 sequence reads: CASSEEGSGQGDNEQFF. The CDR3 DNA reads as TGTGCCAGCAGTGAAGAGGGGTCAGGACAGGGGGACAATGAGCAGTTCTTC.

The chain uses TRBV5-1 and TRBJ2-3; tentatively, D is TRBD2 (6 bases). Germline V gives CDR1 SGHRS, CDR2 YFSETQ. CDR3 length: 14 residues. V was shortened by 0 bases and J by 3 bases, with 8 bases between the two germline ends. The CDR3 nucleotides read TGCGCCAGCAGCTTGGAGGAGGGGACAGATACGCAGTATTTT. Protein sequence: CASSLEEGTDTQYF.

To note about this clone: Additional DNA sequences in this sample encode the identical CDR3. CDR3 bases: TGTGCCAGCAGTGCGGGGGTCACGAACACCGGGGAGCTGTTTTTT. Translating it yields CASSAGVTNTGELFF. The genes are TRBV2 and TRBJ2-2, with D maybe TRBD2 (6 bases). Germline CDR1 SNHLY, CDR2 FYNNEI. CDR3 length: 15 residues. Trimming removed 4 bases from V and 0 bases from J, with 9 bases in between.

The chain joins TRBV4-2 to TRBJ2-7, with TRBD2 matching 8 bases. Trimming took 0 bases from V and 2 from J; bases not matched to a gene: 6. This CDR3 has 16 amino acids. CDR1 is LGHNA, CDR2 YNFKEQ, per germline. This chain's CDR3 is CASSQEVTSGTYEQYF. Here the CDR3 DNA reads TGTGCCAGCAGCCAAGAGGTCACTAGCGGTACCTACGAGCAGTACTTC.